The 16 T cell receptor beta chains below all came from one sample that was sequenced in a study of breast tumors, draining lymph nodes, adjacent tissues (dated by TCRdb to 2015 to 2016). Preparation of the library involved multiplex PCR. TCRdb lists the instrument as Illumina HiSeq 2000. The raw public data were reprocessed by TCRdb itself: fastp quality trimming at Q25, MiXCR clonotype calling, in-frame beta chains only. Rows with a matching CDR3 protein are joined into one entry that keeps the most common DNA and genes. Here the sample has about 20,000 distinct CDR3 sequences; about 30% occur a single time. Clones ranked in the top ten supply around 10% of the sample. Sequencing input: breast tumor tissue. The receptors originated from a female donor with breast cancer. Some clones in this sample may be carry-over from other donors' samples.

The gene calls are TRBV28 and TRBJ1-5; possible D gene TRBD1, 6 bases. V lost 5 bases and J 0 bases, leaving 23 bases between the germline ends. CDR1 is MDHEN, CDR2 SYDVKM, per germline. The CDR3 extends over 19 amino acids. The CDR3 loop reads CASSTLTYSTGPSNQPQHF. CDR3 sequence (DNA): TGTGCCAGCAGTACACTTACCTACTCGACAGGTCCTAGCAATCAGCCCCAGCATTTT.

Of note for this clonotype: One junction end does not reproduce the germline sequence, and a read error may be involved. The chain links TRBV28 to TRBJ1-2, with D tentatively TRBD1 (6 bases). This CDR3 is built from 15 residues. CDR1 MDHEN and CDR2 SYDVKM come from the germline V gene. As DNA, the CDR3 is TGTGCCGGCAGTTTGTATGGGGGGGCCGGAAAAGGCTACACCTTC. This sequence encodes CAGSLYGGAGKGYTF.

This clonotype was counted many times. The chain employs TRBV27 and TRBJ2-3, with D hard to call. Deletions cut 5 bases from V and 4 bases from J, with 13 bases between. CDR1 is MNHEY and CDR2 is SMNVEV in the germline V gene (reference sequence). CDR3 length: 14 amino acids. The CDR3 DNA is TGTGCCAGCAGTCTCGGATCAGTTTCAGATACGCAGTATTTT. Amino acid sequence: CASSLGSVSDTQYF.

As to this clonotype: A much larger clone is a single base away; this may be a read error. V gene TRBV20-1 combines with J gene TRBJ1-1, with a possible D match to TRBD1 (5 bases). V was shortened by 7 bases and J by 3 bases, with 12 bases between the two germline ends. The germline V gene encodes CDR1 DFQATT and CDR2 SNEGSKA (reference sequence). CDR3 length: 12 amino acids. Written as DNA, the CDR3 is TGCAGTGTCTGGGGGTGGGACACTGAAGCTTTCTTT. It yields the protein CSVWGWDTEAFF.

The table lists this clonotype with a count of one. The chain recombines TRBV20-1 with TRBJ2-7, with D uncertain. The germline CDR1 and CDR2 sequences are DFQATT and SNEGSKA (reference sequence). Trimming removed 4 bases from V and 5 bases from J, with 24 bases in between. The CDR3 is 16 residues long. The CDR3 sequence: CSAIGTNRKGLHEQYF. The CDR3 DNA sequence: TGCAGTGCTATCGGAACAAATAGGAAAGGCTTACACGAGCAGTACTTC.

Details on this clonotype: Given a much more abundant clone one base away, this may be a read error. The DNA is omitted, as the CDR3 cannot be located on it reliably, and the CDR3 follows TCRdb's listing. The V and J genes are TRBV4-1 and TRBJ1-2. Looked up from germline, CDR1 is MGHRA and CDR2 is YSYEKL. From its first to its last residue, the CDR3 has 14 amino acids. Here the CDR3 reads CAGSQVGSGSGCTF.

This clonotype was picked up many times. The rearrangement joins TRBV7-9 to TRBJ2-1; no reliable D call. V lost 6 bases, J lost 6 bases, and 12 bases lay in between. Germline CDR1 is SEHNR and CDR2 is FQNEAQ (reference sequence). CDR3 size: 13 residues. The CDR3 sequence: CASRSGHPNEQFF. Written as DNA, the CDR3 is TGTGCCAGCAGATCCGGGCACCCCAATGAGCAGTTCTTC. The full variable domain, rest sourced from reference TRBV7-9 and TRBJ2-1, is DTGVSQNPRHKITKRGQNVTFRCDPISEHNRLYWYRQTLGQGPEFLTYFQNEAQLEKSRLLSDRFSAERPKGSFSTLEIQRTEQGDSAMYLCASRSGHPNEQFFGPGTRLTVL.

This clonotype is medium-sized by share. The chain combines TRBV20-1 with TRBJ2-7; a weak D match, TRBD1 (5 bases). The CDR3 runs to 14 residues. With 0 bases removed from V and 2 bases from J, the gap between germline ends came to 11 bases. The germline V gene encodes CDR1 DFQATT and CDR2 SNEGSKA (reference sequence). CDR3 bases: TGCAGTGCTAGAGATTCGTACAGGCCCTACGAGCAGTACTTC. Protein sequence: CSARDSYRPYEQYF.

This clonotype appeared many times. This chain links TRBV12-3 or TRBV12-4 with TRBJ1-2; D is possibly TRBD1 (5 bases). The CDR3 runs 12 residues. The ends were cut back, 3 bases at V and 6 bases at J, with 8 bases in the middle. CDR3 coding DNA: TGTGCCAGCAGTTTGGGGCATCATGGCTACACCTTC. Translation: CASSLGHHGYTF.

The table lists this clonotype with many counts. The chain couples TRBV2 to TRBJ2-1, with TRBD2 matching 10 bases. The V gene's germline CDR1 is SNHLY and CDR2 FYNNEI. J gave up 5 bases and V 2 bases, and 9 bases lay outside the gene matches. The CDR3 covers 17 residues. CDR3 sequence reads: CASSEWPSGSSNNEQFF. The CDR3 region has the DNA TGTGCCAGCAGTGAATGGCCTAGCGGGAGCAGCAACAATGAGCAGTTCTTC. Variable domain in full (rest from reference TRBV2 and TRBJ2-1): EPEVTQTPSHQVTQMGQEVILRCVPISNHLYFYWYRQILGQKVEFLVSFYNNEISEKSEIFDDQFSVERPDGSNFTLKIRSTKLEDSAMYFCASSEWPSGSSNNEQFFGPGTRLTVL.

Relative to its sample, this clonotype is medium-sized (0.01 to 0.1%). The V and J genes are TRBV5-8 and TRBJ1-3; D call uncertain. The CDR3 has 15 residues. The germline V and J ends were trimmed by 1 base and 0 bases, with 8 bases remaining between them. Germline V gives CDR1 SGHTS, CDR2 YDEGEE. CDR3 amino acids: CASSLSPHSGNTIYF. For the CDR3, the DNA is TGTGCCAGCAGCTTGAGCCCTCACTCTGGAAACACCATATATTTT.

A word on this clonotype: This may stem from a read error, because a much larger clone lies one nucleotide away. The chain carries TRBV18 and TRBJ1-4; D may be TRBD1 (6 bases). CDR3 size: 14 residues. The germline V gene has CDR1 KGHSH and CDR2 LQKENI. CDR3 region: CANSTTRGDEKLFF. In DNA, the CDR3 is TGTGCCAACTCAACGACAAGGGGGGATGAAAAACTGTTTTTT.

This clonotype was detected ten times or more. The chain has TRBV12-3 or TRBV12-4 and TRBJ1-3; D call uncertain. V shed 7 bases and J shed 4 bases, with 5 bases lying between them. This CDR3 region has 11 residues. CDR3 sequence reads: CASTRGNTIYF. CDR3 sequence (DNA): TGTGCCAGCACTCGCGGAAACACCATATATTTT.

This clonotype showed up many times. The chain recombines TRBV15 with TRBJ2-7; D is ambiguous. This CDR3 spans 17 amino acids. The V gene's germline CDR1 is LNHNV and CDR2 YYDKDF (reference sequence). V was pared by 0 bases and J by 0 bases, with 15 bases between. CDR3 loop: CATSRDRASTGSYEQYF. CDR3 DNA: TGTGCCACCAGCAGAGATAGAGCGTCGACCGGCTCCTACGAGCAGTACTTC.

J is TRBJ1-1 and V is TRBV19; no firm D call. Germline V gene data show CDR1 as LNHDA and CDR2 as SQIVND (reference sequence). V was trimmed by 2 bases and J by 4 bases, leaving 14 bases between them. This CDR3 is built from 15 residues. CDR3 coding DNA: TGTGCCAGTAGTATATGGGGAGGCGAAAGCACTGAAGCTTTCTTT. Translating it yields CASSIWGGESTEAFF.

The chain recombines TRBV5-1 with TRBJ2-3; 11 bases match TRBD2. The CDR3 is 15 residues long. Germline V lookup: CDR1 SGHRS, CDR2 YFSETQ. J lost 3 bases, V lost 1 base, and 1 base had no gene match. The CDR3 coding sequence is TGCGCCAGCAGCTTGACTAGCGGGAGAACAGATACGCAGTATTTT. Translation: CASSLTSGRTDTQYF.